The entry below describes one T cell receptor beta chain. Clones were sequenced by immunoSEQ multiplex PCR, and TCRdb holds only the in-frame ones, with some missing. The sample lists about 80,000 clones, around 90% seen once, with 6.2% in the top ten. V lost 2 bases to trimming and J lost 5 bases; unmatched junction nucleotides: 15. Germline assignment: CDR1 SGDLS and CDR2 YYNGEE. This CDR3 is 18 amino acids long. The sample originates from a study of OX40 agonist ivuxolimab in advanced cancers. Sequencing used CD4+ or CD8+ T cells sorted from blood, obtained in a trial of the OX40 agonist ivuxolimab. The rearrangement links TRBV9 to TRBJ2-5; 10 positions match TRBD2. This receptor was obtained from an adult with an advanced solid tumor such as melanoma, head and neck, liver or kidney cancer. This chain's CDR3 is CASSVAPSGGLGRETQYF. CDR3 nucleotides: TGTGCCAGCAGCGTGGCTCCTAGCGGGGGCCTGGGGCGGGAGACCCAGTACTTC.